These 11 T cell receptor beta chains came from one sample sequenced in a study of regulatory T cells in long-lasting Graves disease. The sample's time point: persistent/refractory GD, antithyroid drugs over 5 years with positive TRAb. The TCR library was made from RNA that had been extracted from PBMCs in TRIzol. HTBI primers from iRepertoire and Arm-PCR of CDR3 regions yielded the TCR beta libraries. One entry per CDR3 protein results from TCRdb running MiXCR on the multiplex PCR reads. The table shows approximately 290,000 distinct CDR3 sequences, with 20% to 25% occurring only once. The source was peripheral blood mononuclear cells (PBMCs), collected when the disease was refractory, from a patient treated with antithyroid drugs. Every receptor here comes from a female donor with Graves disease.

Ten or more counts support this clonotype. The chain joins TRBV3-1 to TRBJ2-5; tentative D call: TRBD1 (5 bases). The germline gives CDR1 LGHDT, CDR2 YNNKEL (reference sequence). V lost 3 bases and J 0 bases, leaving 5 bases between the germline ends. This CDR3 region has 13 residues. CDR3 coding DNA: TGTGCCAGCAGCCAGGACAACCAAGAGACCCAGTACTTC. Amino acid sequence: CASSQDNQETQYF.

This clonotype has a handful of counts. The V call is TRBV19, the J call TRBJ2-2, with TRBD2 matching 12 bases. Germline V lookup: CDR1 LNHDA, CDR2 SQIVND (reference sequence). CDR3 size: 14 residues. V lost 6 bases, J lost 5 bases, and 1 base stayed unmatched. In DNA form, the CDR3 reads TGTGCCAGTAGAACTAGCGGGAGGACCGGGGAGCTGTTTTTT. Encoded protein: CASRTSGRTGELFF.

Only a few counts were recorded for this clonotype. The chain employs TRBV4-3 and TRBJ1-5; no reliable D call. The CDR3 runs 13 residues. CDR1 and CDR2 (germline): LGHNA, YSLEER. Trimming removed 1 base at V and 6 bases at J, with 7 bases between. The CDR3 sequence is CASSQGRAQPQHF. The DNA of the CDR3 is TGCGCCAGCAGCCAAGGAAGGGCTCAGCCCCAGCATTTT.

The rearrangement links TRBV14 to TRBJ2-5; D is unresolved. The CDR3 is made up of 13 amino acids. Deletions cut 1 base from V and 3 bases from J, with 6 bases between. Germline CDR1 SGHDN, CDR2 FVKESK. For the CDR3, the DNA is TGTGCCAGCAGCCAAGCCTTGAAAGAGACCCAGTACTTC. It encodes CASSQALKETQYF.

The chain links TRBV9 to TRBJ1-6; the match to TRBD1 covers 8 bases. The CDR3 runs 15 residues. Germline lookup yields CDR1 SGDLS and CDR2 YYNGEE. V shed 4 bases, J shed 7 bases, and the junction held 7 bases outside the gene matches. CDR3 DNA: TGTGCCAGCAGCCCACAGGGGGTGGGGAATTCACCCCTCCACTTT. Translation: CASSPQGVGNSPLHF.

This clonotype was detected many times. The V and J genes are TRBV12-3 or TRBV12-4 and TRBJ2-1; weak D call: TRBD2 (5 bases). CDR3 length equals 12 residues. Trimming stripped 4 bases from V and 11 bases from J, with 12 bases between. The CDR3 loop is CASSSSSLKQFF. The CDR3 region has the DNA TGTGCCAGCAGTTCTAGCTCCCTCAAGCAGTTCTTC.

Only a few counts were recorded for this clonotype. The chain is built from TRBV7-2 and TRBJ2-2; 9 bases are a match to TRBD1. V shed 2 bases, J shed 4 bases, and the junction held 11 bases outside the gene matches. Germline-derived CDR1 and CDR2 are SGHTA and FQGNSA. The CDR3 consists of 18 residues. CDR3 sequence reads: CASSLHLSGTGSTGELFF. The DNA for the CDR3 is TGTGCCAGCAGCTTACATCTTTCCGGGACAGGGTCCACCGGGGAGCTGTTTTTT.

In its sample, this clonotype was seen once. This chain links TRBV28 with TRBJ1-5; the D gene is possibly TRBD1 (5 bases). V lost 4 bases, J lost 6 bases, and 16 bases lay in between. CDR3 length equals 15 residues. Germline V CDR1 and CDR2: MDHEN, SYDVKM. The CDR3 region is CASSSGGYGSQPQHF. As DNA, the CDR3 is TGTGCCAGCAGTTCGGGGGGGTATGGCAGTCAGCCCCAGCATTTT.

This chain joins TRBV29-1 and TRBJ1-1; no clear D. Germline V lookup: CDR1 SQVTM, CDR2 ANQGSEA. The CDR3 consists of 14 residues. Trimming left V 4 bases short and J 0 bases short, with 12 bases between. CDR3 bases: TGCAGCGTTGTATGGAGGACTATGAACACTGAAGCTTTCTTT. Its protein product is CSVVWRTMNTEAFF.

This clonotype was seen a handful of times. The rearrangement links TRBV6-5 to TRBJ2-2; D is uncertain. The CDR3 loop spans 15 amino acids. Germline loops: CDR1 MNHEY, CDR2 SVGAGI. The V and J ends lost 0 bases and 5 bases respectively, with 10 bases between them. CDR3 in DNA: TGTGCCAGCAGTTACTCGGCAGGCAAGACCGGGGAGCTGTTTTTT. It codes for CASSYSAGKTGELFF.

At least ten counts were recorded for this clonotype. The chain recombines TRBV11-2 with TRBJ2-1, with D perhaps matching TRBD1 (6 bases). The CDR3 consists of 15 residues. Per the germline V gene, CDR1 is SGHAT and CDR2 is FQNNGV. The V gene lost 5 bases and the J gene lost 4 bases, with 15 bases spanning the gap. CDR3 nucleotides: TGTGCCAGCAGCCTAACCGGGACAAATTACAATGAGCAGTTCTTC. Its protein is CASSLTGTNYNEQFF. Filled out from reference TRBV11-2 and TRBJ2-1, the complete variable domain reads EAGVAQSPRYKIIEKRQSVAFWCNPISGHATLYWYQQILGQGPKLLIQFQNNGVVDDSQLPKDRFSAERLKGVDSTLKIQPAKLEDSAVYLCASSLTGTNYNEQFFGPGTRLTVL.